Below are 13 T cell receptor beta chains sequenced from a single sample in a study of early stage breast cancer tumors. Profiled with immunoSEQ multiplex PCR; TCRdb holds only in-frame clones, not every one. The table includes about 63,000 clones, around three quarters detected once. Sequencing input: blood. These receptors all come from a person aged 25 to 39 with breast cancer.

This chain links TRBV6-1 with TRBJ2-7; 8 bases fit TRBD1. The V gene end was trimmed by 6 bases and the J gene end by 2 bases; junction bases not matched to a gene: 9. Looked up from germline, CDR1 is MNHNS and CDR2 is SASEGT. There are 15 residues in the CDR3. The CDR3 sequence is CASRYGQGVAYEQYF. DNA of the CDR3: TGTGCCAGCAGATACGGACAGGGAGTAGCCTACGAGCAGTACTTC.

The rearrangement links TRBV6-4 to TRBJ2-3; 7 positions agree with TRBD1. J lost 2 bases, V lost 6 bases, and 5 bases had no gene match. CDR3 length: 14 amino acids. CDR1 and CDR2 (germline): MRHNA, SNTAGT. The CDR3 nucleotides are TGTGCCAGCAGCCAAGACAGGGACACAGATACGCAGTATTTT. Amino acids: CASSQDRDTDTQYF.

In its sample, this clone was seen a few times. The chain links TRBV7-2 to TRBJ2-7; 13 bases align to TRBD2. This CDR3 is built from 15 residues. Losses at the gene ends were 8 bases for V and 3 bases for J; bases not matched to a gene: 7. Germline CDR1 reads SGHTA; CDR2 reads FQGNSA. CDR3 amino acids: CASGGLAGVVYEQYF. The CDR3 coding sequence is TGTGCCAGCGGAGGACTAGCGGGAGTGGTCTACGAGCAGTACTTC.

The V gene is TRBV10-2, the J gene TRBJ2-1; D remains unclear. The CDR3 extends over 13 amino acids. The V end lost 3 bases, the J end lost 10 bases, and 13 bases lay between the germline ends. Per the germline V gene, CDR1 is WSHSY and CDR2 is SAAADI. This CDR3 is CASSDLVEVEQFF. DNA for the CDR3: TGCGCCAGCAGTGATCTAGTTGAGGTCGAGCAGTTCTTC.

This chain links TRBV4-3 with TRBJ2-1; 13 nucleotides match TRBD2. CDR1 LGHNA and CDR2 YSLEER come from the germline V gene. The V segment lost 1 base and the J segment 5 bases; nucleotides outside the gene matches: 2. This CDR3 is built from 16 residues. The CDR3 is CASSQGTSGGNNEQFF. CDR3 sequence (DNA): TGCGCCAGCAGCCAAGGGACTAGCGGGGGAAACAATGAGCAGTTCTTC.

This chain's CDR3 is CASSLHSEAFF. CDR3 sequence (DNA): TGTGCCAGCAGCCTCCACTCTGAAGCTTTCTTT. This chain uses TRBV11-1 with TRBJ1-1; D is ambiguous. The CDR3 spans 11 residues. V shed 5 bases and J shed 6 bases, with 7 bases lying between them. Per the germline V gene, CDR1 is SGHAT and CDR2 is FQDESV (reference sequence).

CDR3 residues: CASSQGGGLNSPLHF. DNA of the CDR3: TGCGCCAGCAGCCAAGGGGGAGGCCTCAATTCACCCCTCCACTTT. The genes are TRBV4-1 and TRBJ1-6; no reliable D call. CDR1 MGHRA and CDR2 YSYEKL come from the germline V gene. V lost 1 base to trimming and J lost 7 bases, with 11 bases between them. The CDR3 consists of 15 residues.

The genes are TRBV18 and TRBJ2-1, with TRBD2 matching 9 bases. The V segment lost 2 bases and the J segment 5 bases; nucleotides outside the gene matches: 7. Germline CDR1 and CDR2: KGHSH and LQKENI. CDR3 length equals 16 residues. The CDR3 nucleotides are TGTGCCAGCTCACCAGTCCAGCGGGAGGCGGACAATGAGCAGTTCTTC. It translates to CASSPVQREADNEQFF.

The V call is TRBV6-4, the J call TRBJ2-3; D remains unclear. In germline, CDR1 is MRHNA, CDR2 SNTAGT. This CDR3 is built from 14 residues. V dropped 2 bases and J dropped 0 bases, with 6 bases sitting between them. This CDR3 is CASSDDRSTDTQYF. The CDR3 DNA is TGTGCCAGCAGTGACGACCGGAGCACAGATACGCAGTATTTT.

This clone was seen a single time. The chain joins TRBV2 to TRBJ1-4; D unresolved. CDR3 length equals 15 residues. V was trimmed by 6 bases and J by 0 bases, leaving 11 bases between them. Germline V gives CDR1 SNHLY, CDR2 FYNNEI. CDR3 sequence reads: CASRIHASTNEKLFF. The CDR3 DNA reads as TGTGCCAGCAGGATTCACGCGTCAACTAATGAAAAACTGTTTTTT.

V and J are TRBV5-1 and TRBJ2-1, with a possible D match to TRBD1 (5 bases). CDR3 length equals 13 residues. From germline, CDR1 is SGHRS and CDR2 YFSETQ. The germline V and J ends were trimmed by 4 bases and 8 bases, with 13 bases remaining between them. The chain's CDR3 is CASSLQVGDEQFF. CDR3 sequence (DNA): TGCGCCAGCAGCCTACAGGTAGGCGATGAGCAGTTCTTC.

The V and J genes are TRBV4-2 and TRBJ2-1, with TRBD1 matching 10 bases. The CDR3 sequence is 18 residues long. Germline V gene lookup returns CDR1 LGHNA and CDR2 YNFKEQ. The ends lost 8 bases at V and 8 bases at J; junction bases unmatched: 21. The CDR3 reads CASRSFDDRGQGTHEQFF. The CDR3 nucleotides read TGTGCCAGCCGCAGCTTCGATGACAGGGGGCAGGGGACCCATGAGCAGTTCTTC.

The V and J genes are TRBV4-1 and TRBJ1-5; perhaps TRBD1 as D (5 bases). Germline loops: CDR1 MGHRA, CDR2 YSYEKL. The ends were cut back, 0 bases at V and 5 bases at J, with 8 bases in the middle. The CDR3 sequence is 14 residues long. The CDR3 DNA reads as TGCGCCAGCAGCCAAGACGGGGCGGATCAGCCCCAGCATTTT. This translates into CASSQDGADQPQHF.